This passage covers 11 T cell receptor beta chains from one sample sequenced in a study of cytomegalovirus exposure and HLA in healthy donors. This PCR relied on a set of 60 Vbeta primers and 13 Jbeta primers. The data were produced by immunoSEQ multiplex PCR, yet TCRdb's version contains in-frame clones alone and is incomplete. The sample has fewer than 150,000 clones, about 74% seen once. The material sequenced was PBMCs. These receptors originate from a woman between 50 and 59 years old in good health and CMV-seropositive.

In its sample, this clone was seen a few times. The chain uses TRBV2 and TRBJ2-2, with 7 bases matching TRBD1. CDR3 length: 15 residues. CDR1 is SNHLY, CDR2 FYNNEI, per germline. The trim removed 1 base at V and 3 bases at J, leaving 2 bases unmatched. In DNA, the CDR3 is TGTGCCAGCAGTGAAGGACAGGGATACACCGGGGAGCTGTTTTTT. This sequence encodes CASSEGQGYTGELFF.

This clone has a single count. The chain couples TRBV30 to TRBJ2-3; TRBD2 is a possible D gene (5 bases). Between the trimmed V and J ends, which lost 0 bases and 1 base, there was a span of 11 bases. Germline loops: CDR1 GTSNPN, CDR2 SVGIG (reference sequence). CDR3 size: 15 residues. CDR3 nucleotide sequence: TGTGCCTGGAGTGTTGACGGGGTCCGCACAGATACGCAGTATTTT. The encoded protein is CAWSVDGVRTDTQYF. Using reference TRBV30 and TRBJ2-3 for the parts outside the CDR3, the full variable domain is SQTIHQWPATLVQPVGSPLSLECTVEGTSNPNLYWYRQAAGRGLQLLFYSVGIGQISSEVPQNLSASRPQDRQFILSSKKLLLSDSGFYLCAWSVDGVRTDTQYFGPGTRLTVL.

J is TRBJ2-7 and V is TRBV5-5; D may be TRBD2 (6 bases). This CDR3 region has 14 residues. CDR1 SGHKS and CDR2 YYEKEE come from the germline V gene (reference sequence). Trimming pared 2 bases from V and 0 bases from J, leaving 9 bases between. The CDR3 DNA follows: TGTGCCAGCAGCTTAGGGACTTACTCCTACGAGCAGTACTTC. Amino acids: CASSLGTYSYEQYF.

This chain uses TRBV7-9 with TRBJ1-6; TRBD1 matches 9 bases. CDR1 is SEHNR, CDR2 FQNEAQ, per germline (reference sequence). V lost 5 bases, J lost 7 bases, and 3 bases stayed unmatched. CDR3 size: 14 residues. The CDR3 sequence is CASSRTGENSPLHF. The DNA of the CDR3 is TGTGCCAGCAGCCGGACAGGGGAGAATTCACCCCTCCACTTT. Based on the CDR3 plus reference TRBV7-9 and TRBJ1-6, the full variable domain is DTGVSQNPRHKITKRGQNVTFRCDPISEHNRLYWYRQTLGQGPEFLTYFQNEAQLEKSRLLSDRFSAERPKGSFSTLEIQRTEQGDSAMYLCASSRTGENSPLHFGNGTRLTVT.

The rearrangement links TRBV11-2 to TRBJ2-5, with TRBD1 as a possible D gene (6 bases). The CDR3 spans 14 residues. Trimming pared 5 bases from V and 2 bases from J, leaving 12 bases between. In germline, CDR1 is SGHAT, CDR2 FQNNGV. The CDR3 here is CASSLQGFQETQYF. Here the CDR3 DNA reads TGTGCCAGCAGCCTCCAGGGGTTTCAAGAGACCCAGTACTTC.

DNA of the CDR3: TGCGCCAGCAGCCGGGACAGGTCTATGCCTTTCTTT. It is translated as CASSRDRSMPFF. This rearrangement joins TRBV5-1 to TRBJ1-1; 8 nucleotides agree with TRBD1. The CDR3 contains 12 residues. The trim removed 4 bases at V and 12 bases at J, leaving 8 bases unmatched. CDR1 is SGHRS, CDR2 YFSETQ, per germline.

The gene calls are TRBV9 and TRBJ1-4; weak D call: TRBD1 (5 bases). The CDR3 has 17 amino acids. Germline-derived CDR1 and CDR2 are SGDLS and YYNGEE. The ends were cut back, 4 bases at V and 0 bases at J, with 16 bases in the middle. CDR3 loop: CASSPRGGTPTNEKLFF. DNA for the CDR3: TGTGCCAGCAGCCCTAGGGGCGGTACCCCAACTAATGAAAAACTGTTTTTT. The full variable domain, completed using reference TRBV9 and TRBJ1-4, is DSGVTQTPKHLITATGQRVTLRCSPRSGDLSVYWYQQSLDQGLQFLIQYYNGEERAKGNILERFSAQQFPDLHSELNLSSLELGDSALYFCASSPRGGTPTNEKLFFGSGTQLSVL.

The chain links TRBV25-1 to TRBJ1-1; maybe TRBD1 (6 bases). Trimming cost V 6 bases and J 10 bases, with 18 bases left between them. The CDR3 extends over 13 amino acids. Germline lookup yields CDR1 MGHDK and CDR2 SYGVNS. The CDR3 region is CASSLGGGHGAFF. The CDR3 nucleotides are TGTGCCAGCAGCCTCGGGGGGGGCCACGGAGCTTTCTTT.

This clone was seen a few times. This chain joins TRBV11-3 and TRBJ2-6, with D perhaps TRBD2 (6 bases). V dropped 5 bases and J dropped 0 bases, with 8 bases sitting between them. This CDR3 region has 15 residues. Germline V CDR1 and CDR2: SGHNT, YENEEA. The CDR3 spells CASSIGGSGANVLTF. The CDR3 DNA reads TGTGCCAGCAGCATCGGGGGCTCTGGGGCCAACGTCCTGACTTTC.

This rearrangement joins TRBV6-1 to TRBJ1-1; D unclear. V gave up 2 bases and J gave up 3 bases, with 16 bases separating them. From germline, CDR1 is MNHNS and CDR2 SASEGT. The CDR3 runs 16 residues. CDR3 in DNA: TGTGCCAGCAGTGAACCATCGTCCACGAGGCACACTGAAGCTTTCTTT. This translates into CASSEPSSTRHTEAFF.

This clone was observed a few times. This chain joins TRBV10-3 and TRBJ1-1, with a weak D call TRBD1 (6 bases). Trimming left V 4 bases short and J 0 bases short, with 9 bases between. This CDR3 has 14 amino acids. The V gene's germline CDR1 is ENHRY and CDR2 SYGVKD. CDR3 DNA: TGTGCCATCAGTGGACAGGATTTGAACACTGAAGCTTTCTTT. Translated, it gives CAISGQDLNTEAFF.